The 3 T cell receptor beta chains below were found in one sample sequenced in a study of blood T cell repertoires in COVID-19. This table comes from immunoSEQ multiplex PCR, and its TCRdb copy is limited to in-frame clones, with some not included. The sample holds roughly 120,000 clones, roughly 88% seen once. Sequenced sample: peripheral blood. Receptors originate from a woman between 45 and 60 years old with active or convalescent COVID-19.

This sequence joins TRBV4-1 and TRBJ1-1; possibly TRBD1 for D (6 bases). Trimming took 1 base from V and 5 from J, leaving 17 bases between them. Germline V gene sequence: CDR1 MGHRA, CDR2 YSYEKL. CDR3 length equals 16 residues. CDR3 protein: CASSQVRVGGKTEAFF. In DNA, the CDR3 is TGCGCCAGCAGCCAAGTCCGTGTTGGGGGCAAAACTGAAGCTTTCTTT.

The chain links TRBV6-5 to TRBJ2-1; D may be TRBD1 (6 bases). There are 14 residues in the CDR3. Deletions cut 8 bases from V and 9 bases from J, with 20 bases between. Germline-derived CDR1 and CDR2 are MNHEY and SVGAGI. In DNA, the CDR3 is TGTGCCAGCGGAAGAGGGGACATTACGGGTGAGCAGTTCTTC. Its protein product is CASGRGDITGEQFF.

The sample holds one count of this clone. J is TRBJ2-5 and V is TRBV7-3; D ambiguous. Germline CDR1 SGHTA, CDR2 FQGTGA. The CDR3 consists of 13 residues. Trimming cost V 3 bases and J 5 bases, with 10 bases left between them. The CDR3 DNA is TGTGCCAGCAGCTTGACTGACCGGGAGACCCAGTACTTC. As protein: CASSLTDRETQYF.